These 21 T cell receptor beta chains came from one sample sequenced in a study of shared clonotypes between healthy human individuals. Only in-frame clones appear in the TCRdb table, and some are missing; sequencing was by immunoSEQ multiplex PCR. Altogether millions of clones are present, roughly 91% being singletons, with the ten largest covering approximately 1.7%. Only CD45RO-negative cells positively selected for CCR7 counted as naive CD8 cells, so terminally differentiated effector memory CD45RA+ cells were excluded. Sequenced: naive CD8+ T cells from PBMCs. The receptors here all came from a man aged 18 to 29 in good health. Some clones in this sample may be carry-over from other donors' samples.

V gene TRBV9 combines with J gene TRBJ1-2, with D perhaps TRBD1 (6 bases). Germline V gene sequence: CDR1 SGDLS, CDR2 YYNGEE. V dropped 0 bases and J dropped 1 base, with 19 bases sitting between them. The CDR3 has 18 residues. Here the CDR3 reads CASSVETGWGGFNYGYTF. The CDR3 coding sequence is TGTGCCAGCAGCGTAGAGACAGGTTGGGGGGGTTTTAACTATGGCTACACCTTC. Complete variable domain (other parts from reference TRBV9 and TRBJ1-2): DSGVTQTPKHLITATGQRVTLRCSPRSGDLSVYWYQQSLDQGLQFLIQYYNGEERAKGNILERFSAQQFPDLHSELNLSSLELGDSALYFCASSVETGWGGFNYGYTFGSGTRLTVV.

The chain carries TRBV10-3 and TRBJ2-7; 10 positions match TRBD2. The J segment lost 3 bases and the V segment lost 8 bases, leaving 7 bases of the junction unmatched. Germline V gives CDR1 ENHRY, CDR2 SYGVKD. The CDR3 runs 14 residues. The CDR3 DNA follows: TGTGCCATCCAAACTAGCGGGAATCTCTACGAGCAGTACTTC. This translates into CAIQTSGNLYEQYF.

This clone was counted a single time. The V and J genes are TRBV9 and TRBJ2-5; TRBD2 matches 14 bases. In germline, CDR1 is SGDLS, CDR2 YYNGEE. V lost 4 bases, J lost 4 bases, and 15 bases stayed unmatched. This CDR3 comprises 19 residues. The CDR3 sequence is CASSSGPRLAGGPGETQYF. The CDR3, as DNA: TGTGCCAGCAGCTCAGGACCTAGACTAGCGGGAGGGCCGGGAGAGACCCAGTACTTC.

The chain recombines TRBV7-9 with TRBJ1-4; unclear D gene. CDR3 size: 14 residues. V dropped 5 bases and J dropped 7 bases, with 14 bases sitting between them. Germline V gene sequence: CDR1 SEHNR, CDR2 FQNEAQ (reference sequence). CDR3 coding DNA: TGTGCCAGCAGCCCAAGGGCGGTGGTTGAAAAACTGTTTTTT. Its protein is CASSPRAVVEKLFF.

The chain's CDR3 is CATSTSTGVNTEAFF. The DNA of the CDR3 is TGTGCCACCAGCACCTCCACGGGAGTGAACACTGAAGCTTTCTTT. The chain joins TRBV15 to TRBJ1-1; no reliable D call. This CDR3 is 15 amino acids long. V lost 4 bases, J lost 0 bases, and 12 bases lay in between. Germline V CDR1 and CDR2: LNHNV, YYDKDF (reference sequence).

This clone was recorded only once. Here the CDR3 reads CASSIVGSGSYEKLFF. For the CDR3, the DNA is TGTGCCAGTAGTATAGTAGGGTCGGGGTCGTATGAAAAACTGTTTTTT. J is TRBJ1-4 and V is TRBV19; no firm D call. Trimming took off 1 base at V and 6 bases at J, with 15 bases between the two ends. Germline V gives CDR1 LNHDA, CDR2 SQIVND (reference sequence). The CDR3 consists of 16 residues.

As for this clone: The same CDR3 can be traced to other DNA sequences in this sample. This chain links TRBV9 with TRBJ2-7; D is perhaps TRBD1 or TRBD2 (5 bases each). Germline CDR1 is SGDLS and CDR2 is YYNGEE. This CDR3 comprises 14 residues. The ends were cut back, 0 bases at V and 0 bases at J, with 7 bases in the middle. CDR3 sequence: CASSVGDVSYEQYF. The CDR3 DNA reads TGTGCCAGCAGCGTAGGGGACGTCTCCTACGAGCAGTACTTC.

As regards this clone: A far more abundant clone sits one base away, making this likely a read error. V usage is TRBV11-2 and J usage is TRBJ2-3; D is unresolved. Germline V gene data show CDR1 as SGHAT and CDR2 as FQNNGV. The CDR3 extends over 12 amino acids. The germline V and J ends were trimmed by 1 base and 4 bases, with 3 bases remaining between them. Here the CDR3 DNA reads TGTGCCAGCAGCTTAGCGGCAGATACGCAGTATTTT. Residues: CASSLAADTQYF.

The chain carries TRBV27 and TRBJ1-5, with D possibly being TRBD1 (5 bases). Trimming took 4 bases from V and 9 from J, leaving 10 bases between them. The CDR3 contains 12 residues. The germline V gene encodes CDR1 MNHEY and CDR2 SMNVEV (reference sequence). The CDR3 sequence: CASSSGQGPQHF. The CDR3 DNA reads TGTGCCAGCAGTTCCGGTCAGGGGCCCCAGCATTTT.

The rearrangement joins TRBV5-1 to TRBJ1-3; unclear D gene. Deletions cut 3 bases from V and 0 bases from J, with 13 bases between. This CDR3 is 16 amino acids long. Germline CDR1 and CDR2: SGHRS and YFSETQ. CDR3 bases: TGCGCCAGCAGCTCCGGGGATCGTCTCTCTGGAAACACCATATATTTT. Amino acids: CASSSGDRLSGNTIYF.

This clone was found once. The chain combines TRBV13 with TRBJ2-7, with 8 nucleotides matching TRBD1. Germline-derived CDR1 and CDR2 are PRHDT and FYEKMQ (reference sequence). Trimming took 1 base from V and 9 from J; bases not matched to a gene: 8. The CDR3 is 14 amino acids. CDR3 region: CASSLEDRDGVQYF. The CDR3 nucleotides read TGTGCCAGCAGCTTAGAGGACAGGGACGGGGTGCAGTACTTC.

The chain couples TRBV28 to TRBJ2-5; weak D call: TRBD1 (5 bases). From germline, CDR1 is MDHEN and CDR2 SYDVKM. V was shortened by 3 bases and J by 5 bases, with 13 bases between the two germline ends. The CDR3 totals 14 residues. CDR3 nucleotide sequence: TGTGCCAGCAGTTTTTTTCAGGGTCGGGAGACCCAGTACTTC. This gives the protein CASSFFQGRETQYF.

J is TRBJ1-4 and V is TRBV2, with 7 nucleotides matching TRBD1. The junction had 4 bases not matched to a gene; V was cut back by 4 bases and J by 5 bases. Per the germline V gene, CDR1 is SNHLY and CDR2 is FYNNEI. The CDR3 is 14 amino acids. The CDR3: CASSAGQRNEKLFF. CDR3 DNA: TGTGCCAGCAGTGCGGGACAGCGAAATGAAAAACTGTTTTTT.

The rearrangement links TRBV5-6 to TRBJ2-1; no clear D gene. The CDR3 has 11 residues. Germline CDR1 SGHDT, CDR2 YYEEEE. The germline V and J ends were trimmed by 5 bases and 6 bases, with 6 bases remaining between them. The CDR3: CASRDGNEQFF. The CDR3 DNA sequence: TGTGCCAGCAGGGATGGCAATGAGCAGTTCTTC.

The chain has TRBV9 and TRBJ2-1; D might be TRBD2 (6 bases). Germline V gene lookup returns CDR1 SGDLS and CDR2 YYNGEE. The CDR3 covers 17 residues. V lost 0 bases and J lost 4, with 17 bases in between. The CDR3 loop reads CASSVVEGPSWYNEQFF. In DNA form, the CDR3 reads TGTGCCAGCAGCGTAGTGGAGGGGCCCTCGTGGTACAATGAGCAGTTCTTC.

The chain recombines TRBV9 with TRBJ2-5, with 10 bases lining up with TRBD2. CDR1 and CDR2 from the germline V gene are SGDLS and YYNGEE. This CDR3 region has 16 residues. Unmatched junction bases numbered 6, after V lost 0 bases and J lost 4 bases. CDR3 nucleotide sequence: TGTGCCAGCAGCGTAGAGCCTAGCGGGAGCCCAGAGACCCAGTACTTC. As protein: CASSVEPSGSPETQYF.

The rearrangement links TRBV5-8 to TRBJ1-5, with unresolved D. The V gene's germline CDR1 is SGHTS and CDR2 YDEGEE. V was shortened by 6 bases and J by 3 bases, with 4 bases between the two germline ends. The CDR3 runs to 11 residues. CDR3: CASIYNQPQHF. In nucleotides, the CDR3 is TGTGCCAGCATTTACAATCAGCCCCAGCATTTT.

V gene TRBV9 combines with J gene TRBJ2-2, with D tentatively TRBD1 (6 bases). The length of the CDR3 is 15 residues. Germline lookup yields CDR1 SGDLS and CDR2 YYNGEE. Trimming pared 4 bases from V and 5 bases from J, leaving 15 bases between. CDR3 nucleotide sequence: TGTGCCAGCAGCATAGGACAAAGGGGGACCGGGGAGCTGTTTTTT. Amino acids: CASSIGQRGTGELFF.

This rearrangement joins TRBV4-3 to TRBJ2-1; TRBD2 aligns across 8 bases. The CDR3 totals 18 residues. Unmatched junction bases numbered 10, after V lost 0 bases and J lost 3 bases. The germline CDR1 and CDR2 sequences are LGHNA and YSLEER. The CDR3 here is CASSQDRGSGMFYNEQFF. The CDR3 region has the DNA TGCGCCAGCAGCCAAGATCGAGGTAGCGGGATGTTCTACAATGAGCAGTTCTTC.

The chain has TRBV5-4 and TRBJ2-3; 7 nucleotides line up with TRBD2. With V trimmed by 1 base and J by 4 bases, 6 bases remained unmatched. Germline values: CDR1 SGHNT, CDR2 YYREEE (reference sequence). The CDR3 runs 15 residues. CDR3 amino acids: CASSLRREVPDTQYF. The CDR3 bases are TGTGCCAGCAGCTTGCGACGGGAGGTCCCAGATACGCAGTATTTT.

The chain carries TRBV9 and TRBJ1-3, with TRBD1 matching over 8 bases. The CDR3 contains 14 residues. CDR1 is SGDLS, CDR2 YYNGEE, per germline. V lost 5 bases to trimming and J lost 7 bases; unmatched junction nucleotides: 8. CDR3 nucleotides: TGTGCCAGCAGAGGAGGGACAGGAGAGAACACCATATATTTT. This encodes CASRGGTGENTIYF.